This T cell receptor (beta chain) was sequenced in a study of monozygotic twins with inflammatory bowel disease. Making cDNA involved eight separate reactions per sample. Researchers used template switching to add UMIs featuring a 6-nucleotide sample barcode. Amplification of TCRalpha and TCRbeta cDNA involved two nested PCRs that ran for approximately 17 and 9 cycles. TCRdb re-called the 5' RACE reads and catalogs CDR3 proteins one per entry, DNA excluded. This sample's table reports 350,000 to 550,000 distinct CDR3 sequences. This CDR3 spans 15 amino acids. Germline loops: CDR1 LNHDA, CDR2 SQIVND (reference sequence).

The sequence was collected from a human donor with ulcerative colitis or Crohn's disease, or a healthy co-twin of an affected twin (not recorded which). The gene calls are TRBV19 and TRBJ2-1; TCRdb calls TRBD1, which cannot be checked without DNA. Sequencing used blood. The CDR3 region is CASSIGTGAYNEQFF.